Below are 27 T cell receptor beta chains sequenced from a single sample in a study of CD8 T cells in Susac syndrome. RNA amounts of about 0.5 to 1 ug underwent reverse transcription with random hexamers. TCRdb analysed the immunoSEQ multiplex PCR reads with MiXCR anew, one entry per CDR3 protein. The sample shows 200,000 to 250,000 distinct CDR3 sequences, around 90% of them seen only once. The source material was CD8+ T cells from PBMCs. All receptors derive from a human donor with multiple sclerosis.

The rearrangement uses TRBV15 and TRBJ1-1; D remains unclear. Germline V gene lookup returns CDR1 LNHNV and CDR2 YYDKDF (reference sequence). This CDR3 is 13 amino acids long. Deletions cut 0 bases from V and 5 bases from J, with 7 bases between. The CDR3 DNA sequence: TGTGCCACCAGCAGAGAAGAGGGTACTGAAGCTTTCTTT. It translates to CATSREEGTEAFF.

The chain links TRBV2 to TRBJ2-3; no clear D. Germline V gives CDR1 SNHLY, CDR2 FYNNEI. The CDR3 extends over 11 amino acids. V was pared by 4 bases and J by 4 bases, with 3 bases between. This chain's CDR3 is CASSVSDTQYF. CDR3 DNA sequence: TGTGCCAGCAGTGTATCAGATACGCAGTATTTT.

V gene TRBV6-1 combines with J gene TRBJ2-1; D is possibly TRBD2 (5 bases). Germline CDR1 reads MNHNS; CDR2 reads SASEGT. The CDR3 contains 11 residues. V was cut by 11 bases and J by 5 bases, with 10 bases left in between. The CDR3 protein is CAGLVDNEQFF. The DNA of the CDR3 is TGTGCCGGACTGGTCGACAATGAGCAGTTCTTC.

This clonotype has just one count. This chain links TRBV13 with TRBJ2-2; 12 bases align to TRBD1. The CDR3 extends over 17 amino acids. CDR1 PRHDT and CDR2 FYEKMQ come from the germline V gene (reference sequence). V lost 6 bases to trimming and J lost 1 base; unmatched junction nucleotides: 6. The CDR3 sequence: CASSGRDRGLNTGELFF. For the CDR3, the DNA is TGTGCCAGCAGTGGCCGGGACAGGGGGCTGAACACCGGGGAGCTGTTTTTT.

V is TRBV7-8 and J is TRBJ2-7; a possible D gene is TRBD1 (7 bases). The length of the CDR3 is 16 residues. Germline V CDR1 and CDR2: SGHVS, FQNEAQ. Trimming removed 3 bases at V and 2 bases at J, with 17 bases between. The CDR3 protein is CASSLWGQGGTYEQYF. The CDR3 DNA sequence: TGTGCCAGCAGCTTGTGGGGCCAGGGGGGAACCTACGAGCAGTACTTC.

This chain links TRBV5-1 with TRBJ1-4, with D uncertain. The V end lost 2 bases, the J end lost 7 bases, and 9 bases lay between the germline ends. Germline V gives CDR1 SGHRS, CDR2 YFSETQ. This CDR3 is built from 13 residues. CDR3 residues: CASSLSGTEKLFF. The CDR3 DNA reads TGCGCCAGCAGCTTATCCGGAACTGAAAAACTGTTTTTT.

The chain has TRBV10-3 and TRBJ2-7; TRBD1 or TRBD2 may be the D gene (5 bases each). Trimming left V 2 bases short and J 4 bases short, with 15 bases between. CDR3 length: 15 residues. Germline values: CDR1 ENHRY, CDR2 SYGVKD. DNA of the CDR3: TGTGCCATCAGTGAGCAGGAACGGGGCGGTTACGAGCAGTACTTC. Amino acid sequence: CAISEQERGGYEQYF.

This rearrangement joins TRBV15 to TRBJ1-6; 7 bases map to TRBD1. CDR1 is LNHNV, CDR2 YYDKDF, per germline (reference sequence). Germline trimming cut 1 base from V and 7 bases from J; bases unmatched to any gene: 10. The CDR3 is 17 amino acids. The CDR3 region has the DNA TGTGCCACCAGCAGAGTCCCCTGGCAGGGGGGGAATTCACCCCTCCACTTT. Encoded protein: CATSRVPWQGGNSPLHF.

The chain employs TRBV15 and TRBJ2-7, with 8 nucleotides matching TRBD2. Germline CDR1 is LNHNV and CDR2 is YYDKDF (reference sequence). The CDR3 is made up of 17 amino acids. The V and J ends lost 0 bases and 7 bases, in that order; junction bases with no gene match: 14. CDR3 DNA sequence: TGTGCCACCAGCAGAGATCGGACGGGGGGGCTAGGGGGAGAGCAGTACTTC. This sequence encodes CATSRDRTGGLGGEQYF.

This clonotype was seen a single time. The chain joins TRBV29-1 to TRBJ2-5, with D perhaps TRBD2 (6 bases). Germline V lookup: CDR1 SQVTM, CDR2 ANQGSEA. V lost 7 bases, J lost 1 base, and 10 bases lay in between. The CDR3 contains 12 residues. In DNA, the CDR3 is TGCAGCGCTGATAGCGGCCAAGAGACCCAGTACTTC. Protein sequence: CSADSGQETQYF.

In DNA form, the CDR3 reads TGTGCCAGCAGTCATCCGGGGACTAGCGGTTACGAGCAGTACTTC. Its translation is CASSHPGTSGYEQYF. The chain joins TRBV6-2 or TRBV6-3 to TRBJ2-7; TRBD2 matches at 11 bases. The V gene end was trimmed by 5 bases and the J gene end by 4 bases; junction bases not matched to a gene: 7. The CDR3 extends over 15 amino acids. The V gene's germline CDR1 is MNHEY and CDR2 SVGEGT.

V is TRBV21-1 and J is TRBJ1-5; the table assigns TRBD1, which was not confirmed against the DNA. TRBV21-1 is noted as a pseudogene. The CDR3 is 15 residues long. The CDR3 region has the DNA TGTGCCAGCAGCAATGGACAGGCTCAGAATCAGCCCCAGCATTTT. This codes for CASSNGQAQNQPQHF.

CDR3 loop: CASSSLDADTQYF. The DNA of the CDR3 is TGCGCCAGCAGCTCGCTAGACGCAGATACGCAGTATTTT. The rearrangement uses TRBV5-1 and TRBJ2-3; D is undetermined. V was cut by 3 bases and J by 4 bases, with 9 bases left in between. Germline CDR1 is SGHRS and CDR2 is YFSETQ. CDR3 size: 13 residues.

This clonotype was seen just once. As DNA, the CDR3 is TGTGCCAGCAGCTCGGCGCAGGGGGCCGCGGAAAAAGGCTACACCTTC. Translation gives CASSSAQGAAEKGYTF. The chain uses TRBV11-2 and TRBJ1-2; 8 nucleotides line up with TRBD1. The CDR3 is 16 amino acids. V shed 4 bases, J shed 8 bases, and the junction held 15 bases outside the gene matches. In germline, CDR1 is SGHAT, CDR2 FQNNGV.

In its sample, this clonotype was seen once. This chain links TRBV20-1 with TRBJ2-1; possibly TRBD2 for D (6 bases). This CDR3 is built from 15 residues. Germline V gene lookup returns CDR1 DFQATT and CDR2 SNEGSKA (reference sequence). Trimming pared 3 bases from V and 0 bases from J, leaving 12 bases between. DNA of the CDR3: TGCAGTGCTAGCTCATGGGGAGGCTCCTACAATGAGCAGTTCTTC. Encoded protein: CSASSWGGSYNEQFF.

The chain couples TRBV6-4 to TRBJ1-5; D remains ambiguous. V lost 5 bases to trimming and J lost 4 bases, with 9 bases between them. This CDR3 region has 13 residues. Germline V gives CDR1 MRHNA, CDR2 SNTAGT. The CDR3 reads CASSPTWNQPQHF. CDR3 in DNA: TGTGCCAGCAGTCCCACGTGGAATCAGCCCCAGCATTTT.

The CDR3 here is CASSQEIGGLGTEAFF. The CDR3, as DNA: TGCGCCAGCAGCCAAGAAATAGGCGGTCTAGGCACTGAAGCTTTCTTT. This rearrangement joins TRBV4-1 to TRBJ1-1; D gene ambiguous. Trimming took 0 bases from V and 4 from J, leaving 15 bases between them. The CDR3 covers 16 residues. CDR1 and CDR2 (germline): MGHRA, YSYEKL.

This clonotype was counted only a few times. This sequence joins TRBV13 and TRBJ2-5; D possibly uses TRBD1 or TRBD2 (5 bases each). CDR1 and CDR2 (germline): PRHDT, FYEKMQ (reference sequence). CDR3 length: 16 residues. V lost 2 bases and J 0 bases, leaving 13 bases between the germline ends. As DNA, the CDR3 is TGTGCCAGCAGCTTAAGGCTAGGGGACGACCAAGAGACCCAGTACTTC. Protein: CASSLRLGDDQETQYF.

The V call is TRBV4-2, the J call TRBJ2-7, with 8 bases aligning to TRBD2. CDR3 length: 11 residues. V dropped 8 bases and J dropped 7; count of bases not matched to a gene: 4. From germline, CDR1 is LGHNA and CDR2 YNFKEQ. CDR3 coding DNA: TGTGCCAGCGGCGGGACTAGTGAGCAGTACTTC. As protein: CASGGTSEQYF.

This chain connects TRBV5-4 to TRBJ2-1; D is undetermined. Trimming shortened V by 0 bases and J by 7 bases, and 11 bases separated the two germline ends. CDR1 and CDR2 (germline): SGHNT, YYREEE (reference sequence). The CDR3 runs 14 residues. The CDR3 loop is CASSLALGENEQFF. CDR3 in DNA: TGTGCCAGCAGCTTGGCCCTGGGTGAAAATGAGCAGTTCTTC.

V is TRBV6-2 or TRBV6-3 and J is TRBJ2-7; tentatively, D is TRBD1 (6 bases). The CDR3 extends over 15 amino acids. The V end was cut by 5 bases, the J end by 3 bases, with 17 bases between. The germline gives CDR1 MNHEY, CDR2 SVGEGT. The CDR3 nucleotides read TGTGCCAGCAGTCGCCAGGGGCCGCCGTACTACGAGCAGTACTTC. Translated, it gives CASSRQGPPYYEQYF.

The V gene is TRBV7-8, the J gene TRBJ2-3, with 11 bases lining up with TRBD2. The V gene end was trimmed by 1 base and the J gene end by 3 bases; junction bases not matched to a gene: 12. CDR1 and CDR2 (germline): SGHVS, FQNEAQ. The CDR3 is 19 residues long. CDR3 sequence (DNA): TGTGCCAGCAGCTTAGTCGGCCTAGCGGGGGGCCGGAGTACAGATACGCAGTATTTT. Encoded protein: CASSLVGLAGGRSTDTQYF.

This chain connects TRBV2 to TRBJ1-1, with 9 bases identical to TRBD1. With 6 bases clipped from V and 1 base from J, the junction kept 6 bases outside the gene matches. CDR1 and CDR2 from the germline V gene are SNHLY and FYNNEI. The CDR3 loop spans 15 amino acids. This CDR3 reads CASSGDRDGNTEAFF. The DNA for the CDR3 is TGTGCCAGCAGCGGGGACAGGGACGGGAACACTGAAGCTTTCTTT.

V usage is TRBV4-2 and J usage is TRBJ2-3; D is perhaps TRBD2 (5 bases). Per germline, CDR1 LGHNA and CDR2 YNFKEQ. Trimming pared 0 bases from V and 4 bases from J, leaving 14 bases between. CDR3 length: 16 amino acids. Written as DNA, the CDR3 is TGTGCCAGCAGCCAAGATGAGCGGACCCCCCCAGATACGCAGTATTTT. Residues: CASSQDERTPPDTQYF.

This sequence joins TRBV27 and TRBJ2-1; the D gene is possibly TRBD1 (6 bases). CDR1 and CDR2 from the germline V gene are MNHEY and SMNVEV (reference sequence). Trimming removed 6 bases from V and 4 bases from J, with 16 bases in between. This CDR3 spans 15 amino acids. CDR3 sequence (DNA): TGTGCCAGCAGCTTCGAGGGGGATCTTTACAATGAGCAGTTCTTC. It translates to CASSFEGDLYNEQFF.

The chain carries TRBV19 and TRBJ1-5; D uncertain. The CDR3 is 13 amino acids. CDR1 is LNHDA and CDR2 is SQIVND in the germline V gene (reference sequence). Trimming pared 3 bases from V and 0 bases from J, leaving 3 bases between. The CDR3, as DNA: TGTGCCAGTAGTATGTCTAGCAATCAGCCCCAGCATTTT. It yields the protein CASSMSSNQPQHF.

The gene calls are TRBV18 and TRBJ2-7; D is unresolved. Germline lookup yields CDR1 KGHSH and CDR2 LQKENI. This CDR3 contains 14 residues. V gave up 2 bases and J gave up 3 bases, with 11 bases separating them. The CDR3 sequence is CASSPTTRIYEQYF. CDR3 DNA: TGTGCCAGCTCACCAACGACCCGTATCTACGAGCAGTACTTC.